Following are 2 T cell receptor beta chains from one sample sequenced in a study of beta chain features in type 1 diabetes. The study, taken as a whole, reports: Moderate yet significant TCRB CDR3 shortening was seen in Type 1 diabetes patients in all four CD4+ subsets.

No cognate antigen is known for these TCRs. Expressed TCRB transcripts were sequenced, since all the RNA that had been isolated was reverse transcribed. Sequencing was performed with immunoSEQ multiplex PCR; in TCRdb, only in-frame clones are kept and a portion is missing. Among approximately 600,000 clones listed, under 15% were seen once. The sample taken for sequencing was naive CD4+ T cells from blood. These receptor sequences come from a man younger than 40 with type 1 diabetes.

This clone was recorded only once. The genes are TRBV6-1 and TRBJ2-7; possibly TRBD1 for D (6 bases). This CDR3 spans 14 amino acids. Germline V CDR1 and CDR2: MNHNS, SASEGT. The V and J ends lost 2 bases and 4 bases respectively, with 12 bases between them. The CDR3 is CASSEFRQAYEQYF. CDR3 bases: TGTGCCAGCAGTGAATTCCGACAGGCGTACGAGCAGTACTTC.

V gene TRBV4-1 combines with J gene TRBJ2-7, with D possibly matching TRBD1 (7 bases). This CDR3 has 16 residues. CDR1 and CDR2 (germline): MGHRA, YSYEKL. Deletions cut 1 base from V and 4 bases from J, with 17 bases between. CDR3 bases: TGCGCCAGCAGCCAAGTAGAGACAGGGACTTTTTACGAGCAGTACTTC. Encoded protein: CASSQVETGTFYEQYF.